This TCR beta chain was captured in a study of CD8 T cells in ankylosing spondylitis. Findings of the study overall: Some of the motif variants had earlier been found in reactive arthritis patients' fluid and blood. Ankylosing spondylitis blood appeared to be characterized by a TCR beta motif of roughly eight highly homologous variants. Disease-linked clones reportedly concentrated significantly in matched ankylosing spondylitis synovial fluid.

This clonotype was counted only a few times. Its antigen is unidentified. Making use of molecular barcodes, quantitative 5'-RACE generated TCR beta libraries. TCRdb reprocessed the 5' RACE reads with MiXCR, giving one entry per CDR3 protein. In the table there are 250,000 to 350,000 distinct CDR3 sequences, 15% to 20% of which are singletons. The sequence was obtained from a male donor with ankylosing spondylitis or in good health (not recorded which). Sequenced: blood, either unsorted or a sorted T cell fraction (not recorded which).

Here the CDR3 DNA reads TGCGCCAGCAGCCAAGAAAGCAGGGGAGGAAGCTACACCTTC. It yields the protein CASSQESRGGSYTF. J is TRBJ1-2 and V is TRBV4-1, with D possibly matching TRBD1 (6 bases). In germline, CDR1 is MGHRA, CDR2 YSYEKL. The CDR3 extends over 14 amino acids. The V and J ends lost 0 bases and 9 bases respectively, with 14 bases between them.